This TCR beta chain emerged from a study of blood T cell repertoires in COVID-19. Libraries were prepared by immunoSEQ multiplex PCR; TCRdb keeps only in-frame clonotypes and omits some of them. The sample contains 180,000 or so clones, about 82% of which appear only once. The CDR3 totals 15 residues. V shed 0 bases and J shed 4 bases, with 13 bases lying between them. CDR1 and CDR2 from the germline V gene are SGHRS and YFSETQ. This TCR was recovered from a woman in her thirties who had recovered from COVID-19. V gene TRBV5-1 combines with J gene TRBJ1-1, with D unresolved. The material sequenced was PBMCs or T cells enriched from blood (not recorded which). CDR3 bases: TGCGCCAGCAGCTTGGCCACAGTTCTTGGCACTGAAGCTTTCTTT. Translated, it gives CASSLATVLGTEAFF. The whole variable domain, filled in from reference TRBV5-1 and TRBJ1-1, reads KAGVTQTPRYLIKTRGQQVTLSCSPISGHRSVSWYQQTPGQGLQFLFEYFSETQRNKGNFPGRFSGRQFSNSRSEMNVSTLELGDSALYLCASSLATVLGTEAFFGQGTRLTVV.